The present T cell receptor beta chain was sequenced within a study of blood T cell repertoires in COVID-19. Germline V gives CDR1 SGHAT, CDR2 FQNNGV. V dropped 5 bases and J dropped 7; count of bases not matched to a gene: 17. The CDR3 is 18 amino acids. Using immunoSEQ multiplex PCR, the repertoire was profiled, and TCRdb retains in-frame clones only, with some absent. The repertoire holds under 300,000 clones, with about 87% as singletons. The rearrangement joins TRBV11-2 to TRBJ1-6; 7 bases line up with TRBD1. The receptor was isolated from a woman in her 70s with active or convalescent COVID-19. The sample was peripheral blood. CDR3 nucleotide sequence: TGTGCCAGCAGCCGGATCACCCCCCTGACAGGGAACAATTCACCCCTCCACTTT. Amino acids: CASSRITPLTGNNSPLHF.